The subject of this entry is one T cell receptor (beta chain). What it binds is unknown. These data are taken from a study of cytomegalovirus exposure and HLA in healthy donors. The study, taken as a whole, reports: Most TCRs appeared rarely, but some public TCRs recurred in many donors.

Clones were read by immunoSEQ multiplex PCR, and TCRdb kept only the in-frame ones, dropping some. The sample yields about 110,000 clones, roughly nine tenths seen once. This clonotype originated in a young woman in good health and CMV-seronegative. The sequenced sample consisted of PBMCs.

CDR3 DNA sequence: TGTGCCAGCAGCTTCACGGGAGATAACAATGAGCAGTTCTTC. Its protein is CASSFTGDNNEQFF. The chain has TRBV11-2 and TRBJ2-1; weak D call: TRBD2 (6 bases). Germline V gene sequence: CDR1 SGHAT, CDR2 FQNNGV. CDR3 size: 14 residues. The V and J ends lost 3 bases and 5 bases respectively, with 11 bases between them.